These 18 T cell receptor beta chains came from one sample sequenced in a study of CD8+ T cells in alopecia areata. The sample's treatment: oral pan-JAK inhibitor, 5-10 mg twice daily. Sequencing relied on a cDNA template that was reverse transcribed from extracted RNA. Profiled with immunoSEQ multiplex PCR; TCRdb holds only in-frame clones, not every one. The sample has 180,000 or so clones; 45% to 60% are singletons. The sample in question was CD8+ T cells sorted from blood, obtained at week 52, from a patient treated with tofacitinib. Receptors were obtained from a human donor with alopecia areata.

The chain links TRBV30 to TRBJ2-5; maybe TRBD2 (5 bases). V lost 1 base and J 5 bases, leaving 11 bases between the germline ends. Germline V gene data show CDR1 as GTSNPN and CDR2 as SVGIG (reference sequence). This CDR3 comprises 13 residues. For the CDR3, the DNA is TGTGCCTGGAGTGAAGAGGGTTGGGAGACCCAGTACTTC. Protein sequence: CAWSEEGWETQYF.

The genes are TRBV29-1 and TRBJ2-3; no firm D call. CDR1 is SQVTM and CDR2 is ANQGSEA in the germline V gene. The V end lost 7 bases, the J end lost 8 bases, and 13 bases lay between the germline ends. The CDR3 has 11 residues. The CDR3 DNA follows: TGCAGCGCCCGAGTTTTGCGTACGCAGTATTTT. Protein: CSARVLRTQYF.

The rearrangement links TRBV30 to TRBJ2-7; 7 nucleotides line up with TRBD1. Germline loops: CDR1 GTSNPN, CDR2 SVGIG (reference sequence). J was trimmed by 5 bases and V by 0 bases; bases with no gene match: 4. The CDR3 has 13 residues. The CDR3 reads CAWSVTGSDEQYF. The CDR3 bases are TGTGCCTGGAGTGTGACAGGGTCTGACGAGCAGTACTTC.

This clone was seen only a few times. The CDR3, as DNA: TGTGCCAGCAGCACCGGTGACGTAAGTGGACACGAGCAGTACTTC. It specifies CASSTGDVSGHEQYF. The chain couples TRBV7-2 to TRBJ2-7; no clear D. Germline loops: CDR1 SGHTA, CDR2 FQGNSA. CDR3 size: 15 residues. Deletions cut 5 bases from V and 5 bases from J, with 19 bases between.

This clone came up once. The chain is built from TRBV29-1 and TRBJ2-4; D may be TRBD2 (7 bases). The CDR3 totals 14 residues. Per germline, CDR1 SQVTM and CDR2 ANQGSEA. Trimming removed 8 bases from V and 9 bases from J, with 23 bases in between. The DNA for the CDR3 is TGCAGCATTGGGGCGGGGGCTCCTTATGGCATTCAGTACTTC. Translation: CSIGAGAPYGIQYF.

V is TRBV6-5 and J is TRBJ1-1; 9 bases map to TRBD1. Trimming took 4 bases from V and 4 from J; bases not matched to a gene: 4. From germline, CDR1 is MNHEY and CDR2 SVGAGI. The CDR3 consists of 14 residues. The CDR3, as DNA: TGTGCCAGCAGTTCGACAGGGGGGATCACTGAAGCTTTCTTT. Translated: CASSSTGGITEAFF.

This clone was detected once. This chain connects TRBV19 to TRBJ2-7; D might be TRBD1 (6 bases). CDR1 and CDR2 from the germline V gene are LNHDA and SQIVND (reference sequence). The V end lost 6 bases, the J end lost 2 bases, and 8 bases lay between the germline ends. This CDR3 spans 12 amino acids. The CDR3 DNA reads TGTGCCAGTAGCGGGGACACCTACGAGCAGTACTTC. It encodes CASSGDTYEQYF. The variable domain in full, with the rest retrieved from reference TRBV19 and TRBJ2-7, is DGGITQSPKYLFRKEGQNVTLSCEQNLNHDAMYWYRQDPGQGLRLIYYSQIVNDFQKGDIAEGYSVSREKKESFPLTVTSAQKNPTAFYLCASSGDTYEQYFGPGTRLTVT.

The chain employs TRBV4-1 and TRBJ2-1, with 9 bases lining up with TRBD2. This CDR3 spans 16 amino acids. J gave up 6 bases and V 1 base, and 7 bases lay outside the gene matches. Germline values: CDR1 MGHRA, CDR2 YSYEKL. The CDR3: CASSQVPGRGGNEQFF. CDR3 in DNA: TGCGCCAGCAGCCAAGTGCCTGGGCGGGGGGGCAATGAGCAGTTCTTC.

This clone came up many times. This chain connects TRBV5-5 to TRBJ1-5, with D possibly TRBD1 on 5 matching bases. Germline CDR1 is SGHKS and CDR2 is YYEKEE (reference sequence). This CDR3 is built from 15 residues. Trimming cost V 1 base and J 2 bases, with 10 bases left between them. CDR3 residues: CASSLWGEGNQPQHF. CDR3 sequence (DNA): TGTGCCAGCAGCTTGTGGGGGGAGGGCAATCAGCCCCAGCATTTT.

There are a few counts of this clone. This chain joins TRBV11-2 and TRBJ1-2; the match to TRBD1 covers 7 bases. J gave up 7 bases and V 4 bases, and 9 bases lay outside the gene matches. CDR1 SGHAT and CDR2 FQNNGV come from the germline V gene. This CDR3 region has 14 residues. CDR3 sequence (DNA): TGTGCCAGCAGCTCGATATTACAGGGGATTGGCTACACCTTC. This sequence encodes CASSSILQGIGYTF. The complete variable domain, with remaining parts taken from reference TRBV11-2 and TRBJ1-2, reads EAGVAQSPRYKIIEKRQSVAFWCNPISGHATLYWYQQILGQGPKLLIQFQNNGVVDDSQLPKDRFSAERLKGVDSTLKIQPAKLEDSAVYLCASSSILQGIGYTFGSGTRLTVV.

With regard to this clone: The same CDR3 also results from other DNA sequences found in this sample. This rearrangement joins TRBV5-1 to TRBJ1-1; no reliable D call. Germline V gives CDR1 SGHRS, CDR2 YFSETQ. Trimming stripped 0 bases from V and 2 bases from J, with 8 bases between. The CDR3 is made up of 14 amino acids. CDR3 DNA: TGCGCCAGCAGCTTGGTGTCGGGCAACACTGAAGCTTTCTTT. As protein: CASSLVSGNTEAFF.

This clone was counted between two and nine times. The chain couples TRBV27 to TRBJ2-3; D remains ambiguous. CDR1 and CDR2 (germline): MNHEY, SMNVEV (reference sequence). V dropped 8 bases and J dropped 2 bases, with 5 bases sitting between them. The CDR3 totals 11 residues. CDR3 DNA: TGTGCCAGCCGGTACACAGATACGCAGTATTTT. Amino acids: CASRYTDTQYF.

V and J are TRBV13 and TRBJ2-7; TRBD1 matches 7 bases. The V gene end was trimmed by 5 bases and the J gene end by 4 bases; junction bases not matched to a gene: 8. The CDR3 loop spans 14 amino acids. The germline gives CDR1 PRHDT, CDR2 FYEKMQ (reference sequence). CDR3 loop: CASSESDRWYEQYF. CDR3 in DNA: TGTGCCAGCAGCGAATCGGACAGGTGGTACGAGCAGTACTTC.

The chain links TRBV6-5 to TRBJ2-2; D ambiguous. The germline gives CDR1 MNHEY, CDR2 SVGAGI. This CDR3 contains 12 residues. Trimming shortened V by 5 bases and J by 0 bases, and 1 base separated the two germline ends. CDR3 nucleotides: TGTGCCAGCAGTACGAACACCGGGGAGCTGTTTTTT. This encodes CASSTNTGELFF.

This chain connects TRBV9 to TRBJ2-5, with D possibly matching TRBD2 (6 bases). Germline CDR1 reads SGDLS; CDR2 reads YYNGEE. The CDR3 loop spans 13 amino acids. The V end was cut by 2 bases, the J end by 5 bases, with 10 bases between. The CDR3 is CASSVNGGETQYF. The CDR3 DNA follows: TGTGCCAGCAGCGTGAACGGAGGGGAGACCCAGTACTTC. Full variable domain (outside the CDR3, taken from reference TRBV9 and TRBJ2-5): DSGVTQTPKHLITATGQRVTLRCSPRSGDLSVYWYQQSLDQGLQFLIQYYNGEERAKGNILERFSAQQFPDLHSELNLSSLELGDSALYFCASSVNGGETQYFGPGTRLLVL.

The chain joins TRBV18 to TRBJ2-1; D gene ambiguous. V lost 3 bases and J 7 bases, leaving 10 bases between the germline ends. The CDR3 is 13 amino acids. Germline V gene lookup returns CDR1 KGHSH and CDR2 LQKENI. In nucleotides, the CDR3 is TGTGCCAGCTCACCGAAGGGTTTGAATGAGCAGTTCTTC. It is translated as CASSPKGLNEQFF.

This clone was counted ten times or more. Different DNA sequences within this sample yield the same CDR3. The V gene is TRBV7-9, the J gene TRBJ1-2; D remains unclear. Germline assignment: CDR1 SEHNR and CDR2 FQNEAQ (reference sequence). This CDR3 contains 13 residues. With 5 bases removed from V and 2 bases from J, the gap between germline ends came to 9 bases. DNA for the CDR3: TGTGCCAGCAGCCCGGACGGAAACTATGGCTACACCTTC. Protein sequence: CASSPDGNYGYTF.

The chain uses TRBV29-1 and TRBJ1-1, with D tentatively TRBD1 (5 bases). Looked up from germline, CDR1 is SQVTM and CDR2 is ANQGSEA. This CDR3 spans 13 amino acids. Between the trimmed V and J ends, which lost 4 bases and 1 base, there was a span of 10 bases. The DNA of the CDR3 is TGCAGCGTTGGAGGGACGGCGAACACTGAAGCTTTCTTT. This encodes CSVGGTANTEAFF.